The T cell receptor beta chain described here comes from a study of blood T cell repertoires in COVID-19. Study summary: Spain, Italy and the United States supplied samples that represented acute and convalescent COVID-19. PBMCs, B-cell-depleted T cells, or T cells provided the cDNA or gDNA that made up the material.

In the authors' methods: Reference gene primer amplification gave nucleated cell count estimates. Measured with immunoSEQ multiplex PCR; TCRdb has only the in-frame clones, and not every one. D and trimming were read from the DNA, whereas the V and J calls and clone size are those reported in that table. The repertoire holds 140,000 or so clones, 81% seen once, with 7% to 10% in the top ten. Germline assignment: CDR1 LNHDA and CDR2 SQIVND (reference sequence). V trimming: 9 bases; J trimming: 0 bases; junction bases outside the gene matches: 8. The CDR3 covers 15 residues. The sample taken for sequencing was peripheral blood. The origin of this receptor is a human donor in a cohort sampled during active COVID-19. V usage is TRBV19 and J usage is TRBJ2-1; 7 bases align to TRBD1. The CDR3 bases are TGTGCCAGCAGACAACAGGGGACCTCCTACAATGAGCAGTTCTTC. This codes for CASRQQGTSYNEQFF.